Following are 25 T cell receptor beta chains from one sample sequenced in a study of shared clonotypes between healthy human individuals. Here immunoSEQ multiplex PCR was the method, and the copy in TCRdb shows in-frame clones only, minus some. The sample records approximately 95,000 clones, roughly two thirds being singletons. Sequences were obtained from memory CD8+ T cells sorted from blood. The subset is: CD45RO+ cells pooled with CCR7-negative TemRA cells. Every receptor here comes from a man aged 25 to 40 in good health.

This clone showed up just a few times. The gene calls are TRBV12-5 and TRBJ2-1; 7 bases match TRBD1. The CDR3 consists of 15 residues. CDR1 and CDR2 from the germline V gene are LGHNT and FRNRAP. The junction had 11 bases not matched to a gene; V was cut back by 5 bases and J by 7 bases. The CDR3 sequence: CASGGGTGELNEQFF. The CDR3 bases are TGTGCTAGTGGTGGGGGAACAGGGGAGCTAAATGAGCAGTTCTTC. Filled out from reference TRBV12-5 and TRBJ2-1, the complete variable domain reads DARVTQTPRHKVTEMGQEVTMRCQPILGHNTVFWYRQTMMQGLELLAYFRNRAPLDDSGMPKDRFSAEMPDATLATLKIQPSEPRDSAVYFCASGGGTGELNEQFFGPGTRLTVL.

The chain combines TRBV6-1 with TRBJ2-5, with 7 bases fitting TRBD1. From germline, CDR1 is MNHNS and CDR2 SASEGT. The V and J ends lost 8 bases and 1 base, in that order; junction bases with no gene match: 4. This CDR3 comprises 13 residues. CDR3 protein: CASGDRVQETQYF. CDR3 nucleotides: TGTGCCAGCGGCGACAGGGTCCAAGAGACCCAGTACTTC.

V gene TRBV6-1 combines with J gene TRBJ1-1, with D uncertain. The V end was cut by 2 bases, the J end by 6 bases, with 13 bases between. The length of the CDR3 is 14 residues. Germline CDR1 is MNHNS and CDR2 is SASEGT. The DNA of the CDR3 is TGTGCCAGCAGTGAACGTCAGGTATCGGCTGAAGCTTTCTTT. This encodes CASSERQVSAEAFF.

V and J are TRBV23-1 and TRBJ2-1; D not resolved. TRBV23-1 is filed as an ORF, its function uncertain. The length of the CDR3 is 11 residues. V was cut by 8 bases and J by 8 bases, with 10 bases left in between. The CDR3 sequence: CASYWSDEQFF. The CDR3 nucleotides read TGCGCCAGCTATTGGAGCGATGAGCAGTTCTTC.

In this sample, this clone turned up a few times. The chain employs TRBV2 and TRBJ2-3; a weak D match, TRBD1 (6 bases). Germline V lookup: CDR1 SNHLY, CDR2 FYNNEI. This CDR3 has 12 amino acids. The V gene lost 6 bases and the J gene lost 9 bases, with 13 bases spanning the gap. Written as DNA, the CDR3 is TGTGCCAGCAGAGGTACAGGGAGCACGCAGTATTTT. It is translated as CASRGTGSTQYF.

The chain carries TRBV6-4 and TRBJ2-5; 9 bases are shared with TRBD1. J was trimmed by 4 bases and V by 5 bases; bases with no gene match: 11. This CDR3 is 16 amino acids long. CDR1 is MRHNA, CDR2 SNTAGT, per germline. CDR3 nucleotide sequence: TGTGCCAGCAGTCCCGAGAGAGGACAGGGGCGAGAGACCCAGTACTTC. It codes for CASSPERGQGRETQYF.

V usage is TRBV28 and J usage is TRBJ2-7; TRBD2 is a possible D gene (5 bases). Trimming pared 6 bases from V and 9 bases from J, leaving 21 bases between. This CDR3 region has 14 residues. In germline, CDR1 is MDHEN, CDR2 SYDVKM. The DNA for the CDR3 is TGTGCCAGCAGGGGCGGGTTTAGTTCAACGCGGCAGTACTTC. Translated, it gives CASRGGFSSTRQYF.

The chain is built from TRBV2 and TRBJ1-2; D is uncertain. The V gene lost 7 bases and the J gene lost 3 bases, with 9 bases spanning the gap. The CDR3 runs to 12 residues. Germline loops: CDR1 SNHLY, CDR2 FYNNEI. The CDR3 loop reads CASTSEYYGYTF. The CDR3 DNA follows: TGTGCCAGCACTTCGGAATACTATGGCTACACCTTC.

This clone was observed a single time. The V and J genes are TRBV27 and TRBJ1-1; no firm D call. V lost 3 bases and J 6 bases, leaving 14 bases between the germline ends. The length of the CDR3 is 14 residues. Germline loops: CDR1 MNHEY, CDR2 SMNVEV (reference sequence). This CDR3 is CASSFGGRPSEAFF. CDR3 DNA sequence: TGTGCCAGCAGTTTCGGAGGGCGGCCGTCTGAAGCTTTCTTT.

V is TRBV6-1 and J is TRBJ2-6; D possibly corresponds to TRBD2 (6 bases). V lost 3 bases and J lost 1, with 16 bases in between. The CDR3 sequence is 18 residues long. Germline V gives CDR1 MNHNS, CDR2 SASEGT. CDR3 loop: CASSEEAQGGSGANVLTF. The CDR3 DNA reads TGTGCCAGCAGTGAGGAGGCTCAAGGAGGGTCTGGGGCCAACGTCCTGACTTTC.

The chain couples TRBV29-1 to TRBJ2-1; TRBD2 agrees at 9 bases. Germline V CDR1 and CDR2: SQVTM, ANQGSEA. There are 14 residues in the CDR3. The J segment lost 3 bases and the V segment lost 1 base, leaving 1 base of the junction unmatched. CDR3 sequence: CSVEGSGSYNEQFF. The DNA for the CDR3 is TGCAGCGTTGAAGGTAGCGGGAGCTACAATGAGCAGTTCTTC.

This clone has a count of ten or more. The chain joins TRBV28 to TRBJ2-3; TRBD1 matches at 12 bases. Germline trimming cut 7 bases from V and 3 bases from J; bases unmatched to any gene: 8. CDR3 length: 16 amino acids. CDR1 is MDHEN, CDR2 SYDVKM, per germline. For the CDR3, the DNA is TGTGCCAGCAACTTCCGGGACAGGGGGCAGACAGATACGCAGTATTTT. It translates to CASNFRDRGQTDTQYF.

The V gene is TRBV27, the J gene TRBJ1-2; possible D gene TRBD1, 6 bases. Germline V CDR1 and CDR2: MNHEY, SMNVEV (reference sequence). V dropped 5 bases and J dropped 4 bases, with 20 bases sitting between them. The CDR3 is made up of 16 amino acids. CDR3 residues: CASSKAGVFLGYGYTF. CDR3 sequence (DNA): TGTGCCAGCAGTAAGGCAGGGGTTTTCTTGGGCTATGGCTACACCTTC.

The rearrangement links TRBV28 to TRBJ2-2, with D perhaps TRBD2 (5 bases). V was shortened by 6 bases and J by 0 bases, with 17 bases between the two germline ends. Germline-derived CDR1 and CDR2 are MDHEN and SYDVKM. This CDR3 spans 17 amino acids. CDR3 amino acids: CASSPVPRTSNTGELFF. CDR3 nucleotides: TGTGCCAGCAGCCCCGTCCCCCGGACTTCGAACACCGGGGAGCTGTTTTTT.

This chain connects TRBV5-5 to TRBJ2-1; D assignment may be TRBD1 or TRBD2 (5 bases each). V was trimmed by 2 bases and J by 9 bases, leaving 12 bases between them. Per germline, CDR1 SGHKS and CDR2 YYEKEE (reference sequence). This CDR3 spans 13 amino acids. The CDR3 nucleotides read TGTGCCAGCAGCTTAGGTCTGGGGACTGAGCAGTTCTTC. It specifies CASSLGLGTEQFF.

V gene TRBV5-4 combines with J gene TRBJ2-2; the match to TRBD2 covers 14 bases. V dropped 4 bases and J dropped 2; count of bases not matched to a gene: 4. The CDR3 is 17 residues long. Germline CDR1 SGHNT, CDR2 YYREEE (reference sequence). Written as DNA, the CDR3 is TGTGCCAGCAGCCCAGGACTAGCGGGAGGTAACACCGGGGAGCTGTTTTTT. Its protein product is CASSPGLAGGNTGELFF.

The V call is TRBV28, the J call TRBJ1-5, with a weak D call TRBD1 (6 bases). The CDR3 length is 14 residues. Germline lookup yields CDR1 MDHEN and CDR2 SYDVKM. Trimming pared 2 bases from V and 5 bases from J, leaving 10 bases between. The CDR3 here is CASSLDRLDQPQHF. The CDR3 bases are TGTGCCAGCAGTTTAGACAGGTTGGATCAGCCCCAGCATTTT.

This clone appeared many times. This chain connects TRBV28 to TRBJ1-3; D gene unclear. The CDR3 extends over 16 amino acids. Trimming pared 7 bases from V and 4 bases from J, leaving 20 bases between. Germline V gene data show CDR1 as MDHEN and CDR2 as SYDVKM. CDR3 DNA sequence: TGTGCCAGCACCATCCGGACGGGATTAGAAGGAAACACCATATATTTT. Protein sequence: CASTIRTGLEGNTIYF.

This clone has a handful of counts. The genes are TRBV7-9 and TRBJ1-2; possible D gene TRBD1, 5 bases. Germline CDR1 is SEHNR and CDR2 is FQNEAQ (reference sequence). V lost 0 bases, J lost 2 bases, and 10 bases lay in between. The CDR3 contains 15 residues. In DNA form, the CDR3 reads TGTGCCAGCAGCTTAGCGGGTAGGGACAACTATGGCTACACCTTC. It translates to CASSLAGRDNYGYTF.

Here the CDR3 DNA reads TGTGCCAGCAGCTTAGTCGGACAGGGGTATCAGGGGGTAGAAGAGTTCTTC. It encodes CASSLVGQGYQGVEEFF. V usage is TRBV7-9 and J usage is TRBJ2-1, with 9 bases matching TRBD1. J was trimmed by 14 bases and V by 1 base; bases with no gene match: 18. CDR1 is SEHNR, CDR2 FQNEAQ, per germline (reference sequence). The CDR3 is made up of 17 amino acids.

The chain links TRBV5-4 to TRBJ2-7; 12 nucleotides align to TRBD1. There are 15 residues in the CDR3. V dropped 2 bases and J dropped 7; count of bases not matched to a gene: 7. Germline-derived CDR1 and CDR2 are SGHNT and YYREEE (reference sequence). In DNA, the CDR3 is TGTGCCAGCAGCTTACCGGGACAGGGGGCGAAGGAGCAGTACTTC. Its translation is CASSLPGQGAKEQYF.

The chain couples TRBV19 to TRBJ2-4; maybe TRBD1 (6 bases). There are 16 residues in the CDR3. Germline assignment: CDR1 LNHDA and CDR2 SQIVND (reference sequence). The V end lost 5 bases, the J end lost 8 bases, and 22 bases lay between the germline ends. This CDR3 reads CASSYRAEGPGDIQYF. The DNA of the CDR3 is TGTGCCAGTAGTTACAGGGCCGAGGGGCCAGGGGACATTCAGTACTTC.

The rearrangement uses TRBV7-6 and TRBJ2-5, with a possible D match to TRBD1 (5 bases). This CDR3 contains 16 residues. Looked up from germline, CDR1 is SGHVS and CDR2 is FNYEAQ. The V and J ends lost 4 bases and 0 bases respectively, with 15 bases between them. CDR3 sequence reads: CASSSKGAKDQETQYF. The DNA for the CDR3 is TGTGCCAGCAGCTCGAAAGGGGCCAAAGACCAAGAGACCCAGTACTTC.

J is TRBJ2-5 and V is TRBV29-1, with D hard to call. Deletions cut 2 bases from V and 3 bases from J, with 13 bases between. The CDR3 spans 14 residues. Germline V gives CDR1 SQVTM, CDR2 ANQGSEA. The CDR3 DNA reads TGCAGCGTTGAATCATTTGTCAGAAAAGAGACCCAGTACTTC. Amino acid sequence: CSVESFVRKETQYF.

The gene calls are TRBV7-8 and TRBJ1-1; D gene uncertain. This CDR3 has 15 residues. Deletions cut 2 bases from V and 0 bases from J, with 10 bases between. Per the germline V gene, CDR1 is SGHVS and CDR2 is FQNEAQ. The CDR3 DNA is TGTGCCAGCAGCTTATGGCAGACTATGAACACTGAAGCTTTCTTT. It is translated as CASSLWQTMNTEAFF. The full variable domain, with the rest looked up from reference TRBV7-8 and TRBJ1-1, is GAGVSQSPRYKVAKRGQDVALRCDPISGHVSLFWYQQALGQGPEFLTYFQNEAQLDKSGLPSDRFFAERPEGSVSTLKIQRTQQEDSAVYLCASSLWQTMNTEAFFGQGTRLTVV.